In its sample, the clone carrying this T cell receptor (delta chain) was seen a few times. This may come from a read error, since a much larger clone is one base off. Other DNA sequences in the same sample also yield this CDR3. This sample is part of a study of gamma-delta T cells after stem cell transplantation. TCRdb re-called clones from the RT-PCR reads using CATT. The repertoire holds fewer than 2,000 delta-chain clones, with 4% to 5.5% as singletons. CDR1 and CDR2 from the germline V gene are GEAIGNYY and EKD. The CDR3 totals 19 residues. V was clipped by 0 bases and J by 2 bases; unmatched bases: 14.

The source material was gamma-delta T cells. This chain links TRDV2 with TRDJ1, with 10 bases lining up with TRDD3. The TCR originated in a human donor. It is not recorded whose cells these are; they may come from a transplant donor. CDR3 DNA: TGTGCCTGTGACACCATACGTACTGGGGGATGGGACCCTACCGATAAACTCATCTTT. Its translation: CACDTIRTGGWDPTDKLIF.